This T cell receptor (beta chain) was sequenced in a study of T-cell memory formation after mild COVID-19. Study information: Clustering of TCRs was largely donor specific. Findings and limits, study-wide: CD4/CD8 balance characterized clones contracting day 15 to 85, and CD4+ skew characterized later expanders. For contracting clones, CD4+ ones sat mainly in CM and EM, CD8+ in EMRA.

On this clonotype: Its antigen is still unknown.

Trimming removed 6 bases from V and 5 bases from J, with 16 bases in between. This CDR3 has 14 residues. Germline V gives CDR1 SNHLY, CDR2 FYNNEI. 5'RACE primed from the constant segment yielded TCR alpha and TCR beta cDNA libraries bearing sample barcodes and UMIs. TCRdb redid the calling of the 5' RACE reads with MiXCR, one entry per CDR3 protein. The sample consists of hundreds of thousands of distinct CDR3 sequences, more than 15% of them appearing once. Sequencing was done on a sample of PBMCs or a T cell subset sorted from them (not recorded which). This TCR derives from an adult woman who had mild COVID-19 (a few samples of this study predate the infection). Cell type and time point are not known. V is TRBV2 and J is TRBJ1-2; no clear D gene. CDR3 DNA: TGTGCCAGCAGAGTTACACCTTTTGGATATGGCTACACCTTC. Encoded protein: CASRVTPFGYGYTF.